This is a list of T cell receptor beta chains from one sample in a study of T-cell reconstitution after alpha-beta-depleted transplantation in children. TCRdb redid the calling of the PCR reads with MiXCR, one entry per CDR3 protein. Found here are around 180,000 distinct CDR3 sequences, approximately 12% of them singletons; the top ten hold roughly an eighth. Sequencing was performed on PBMCs, taken before TCRalphabeta/CD19-depleted stem cell transplant. Receptors were obtained from a boy between 2 and 15 years old with acute myeloid leukemia, due to receive a stem cell transplant. The CDR3 runs from the conserved cysteine through the conserved F or W. Fields, in order: D gene, clone size, J gene, V gene, CDR3 length, CDR3 DNA, CDR3 protein. A D gene is named only where the DNA matches it firmly. Some rows have no size entry. The others give once, few or many, or a class for an expanded clone.

>-|many|TRBJ1-6|TRBV12-3/TRBV12-4|14
TGTGCCAGCACCCGGGGGGGCCATAATTCACCCCTCCACTTT
CASTRGGHNSPLHF
>TRBD2|many|TRBJ2-5|TRBV28|16
TGTGCCAGCAGTTTATCTCTAGCGGGAGCCCGAGGGACCCAGTACTTC
CASSLSLAGARGTQYF
>TRBD2|many|TRBJ2-1|TRBV12-3/TRBV12-4|16
TGTGCCAGCAGTTTAAGGGTAGCGGGGGGGTGGAATGAGCAGTTCTTC
CASSLRVAGGWNEQFF
>-|many|TRBJ2-3|TRBV20-1|15
TGCAGTGCCTGTAGAGGGGCTGCTAGCACAGATACGCAGTATTTT
CSACRGAASTDTQYF
>-|many|TRBJ2-7|TRBV28|16
TGTGCCAGCAGTACCTACTTTAGCGGTGGGGCCTCCGAGCAGTACTTC
CASSTYFSGGASEQYF
>-|few|TRBJ2-3|TRBV30|14
TGTGCCTGGTCGGTGCAGGGGCATTTGGATACGCAGTATTTT
CAWSVQGHLDTQYF
>TRBD1|many|TRBJ1-1|TRBV27|14
TGTGCCAGCAGTCTCTCGACAGGGGGGCCTGAAGCTTTCTTT
CASSLSTGGPEAFF
>TRBD2|many|TRBJ2-7|TRBV12-3/TRBV12-4|15
TGTGCCAGCAGTGTAGCGGGAGGATTTGGCTACGAGCAGTACTTC
CASSVAGGFGYEQYF
>-|many|TRBJ2-7|TRBV5-1|14
TGCGCCAGCAGCTTCCGTGGGAGCTCCTACGAGCAGTACTTC
CASSFRGSSYEQYF
>-|many|TRBJ1-2|TRBV20-1|13
TGCAGTGCCCAACCCCCGGGACGCGGGGGCTACACCTTC
CSAQPPGRGGYTF
>TRBD1|many|TRBJ1-6|TRBV28|14
TGTGCCAGCAGCGAGACAGGGATTAATTCACCCCTCCACTTT
CASSETGINSPLHF
>TRBD2|many|TRBJ2-1|TRBV11-3|15
TGTGCCAGCAGCCTACGAGCGGGAGGGGTGGATGAGCAGTTCTTC
CASSLRAGGVDEQFF
>-|many|TRBJ2-1|TRBV25-1|19
TGTGCCAGCAGTGAACTCCGTAAGGGGCCCGAGAGCTCCTACAATGAGCAGTTCTTC
CASSELRKGPESSYNEQFF
>-|many|TRBJ1-1|TRBV7-3|14
TGTGCCAGCAGCTTAAGGGCGGCGAACACTGAAGCTTTCTTT
CASSLRAANTEAFF
>TRBD1|many|TRBJ1-2|TRBV7-2|13
TGTGCCAGCAGCTTAGGACAGGGCTCTGGCTACACCTTC
CASSLGQGSGYTF
>-|many|TRBJ1-4|TRBV4-1|18
TGCGCCAGCAGCCAAGAAACCCTCATGGCAGGGGTGGGTGAAAAACTGTTTTTT
CASSQETLMAGVGEKLFF
>-|many|TRBJ2-7|TRBV12-3/TRBV12-4|12
TGTGCCAGCAGTCGGGGGGCGTACGAGCAGTACTTC
CASSRGAYEQYF
>-|many|TRBJ2-4|TRBV7-3|15
TGTGCCAGCAGCCGATGGGGGGAGCCCAAAAACATTCAGTACTTC
CASSRWGEPKNIQYF
>TRBD1|few|TRBJ1-6|TRBV19|16
TGTGCCAGTAGTATGGACAGGGGGACGTTCAATTCACCCCTCCACTTT
CASSMDRGTFNSPLHF
>-|many|TRBJ2-3|TRBV5-1|15
TGCGCCAGCAGCTCACAGACTCATGCCACAGATACGCAGTATTTT
CASSSQTHATDTQYF
>TRBD2|many|TRBJ2-1|TRBV14|18
TGTGCCAGCAGCCAAGAGGCTAGCGGGAGGGCAAATGGCTACGAGCAGTTCTTC
CASSQEASGRANGYEQFF
>TRBD2|many|TRBJ2-1|TRBV7-8|15
TGTGCCAGCAGCTTAGGCTCTAGCGGGGGGGCCGGGCAGTTCTTC
CASSLGSSGGAGQFF
>TRBD1|many|TRBJ2-5|TRBV12-3/TRBV12-4|14
TGTGCCAGCAGAACCGGGACAGGGTCAGAGACCCAGTACTTC
CASRTGTGSETQYF
>-|-|TRBJ2-1|TRBV2|14
TGTGCCAGCAGTGAAGTGGGGTTTGACAATGAGCAGTTCTTC
CASSEVGFDNEQFF
>-|many|TRBJ2-5|TRBV7-2|15
TGTGCCAGCAGCTTAGTTGCTACTTTGCAAGAGACCCAGTACTTC
CASSLVATLQETQYF
>TRBD1|many|TRBJ1-4|TRBV15|16
TGTGCCACCAGGAAAGATACAGGGGTGGATAATGAAAAACTGTTTTTT
CATRKDTGVDNEKLFF
>-|many|TRBJ2-1|TRBV20-1|14
TGCAGTGCTAGAGTGGCGGGACGGTACAATGAGCAGTTCTTC
CSARVAGRYNEQFF
>TRBD1|many|TRBJ1-1|TRBV4-1|15
TGCGCCAGCAGCCAAAGTGGACAGGGTTTGGGTGAAGCTTTCTTT
CASSQSGQGLGEAFF
>TRBD1|-|TRBJ2-7|TRBV4-2|14
TGTGCCAGCGGAGGGGACAGGGGCAGTCGGGAGCAGTACTTC
CASGGDRGSREQYF
>TRBD1|many|TRBJ1-6|TRBV2|14
TGTGCCAGCAGTGTCTCAGGGGGGGATTCACCCCTCCACTTT
CASSVSGGDSPLHF
>-|many|TRBJ1-6|TRBV27|12
TGTGCCAGCAGTTTCGGTGGATCACCCCTCCACTTT
CASSFGGSPLHF
>TRBD1|many|TRBJ2-1|TRBV20-1|13
TGCAGTGCTATGCCCGGGACAGTCAATGAGCAGTTCTTC
CSAMPGTVNEQFF
>-|-|TRBJ1-4|TRBV7-9|17
TGTGCCAGCAGCCCGCAGGGGAGGGGAGCAACTAATGAAAAACTGTTTTTT
CASSPQGRGATNEKLFF
>-|many|TRBJ2-3|TRBV4-1|15
TGCGCCAGCAGCGACACTAGTGCAAGGACAGATACGCAGTATTTT
CASSDTSARTDTQYF
>TRBD2|many|TRBJ2-7|TRBV5-1|18
TGCGCCAGCAGCTTGACCCAATTACTAGCGGGAGGCCTCTACGAGCAGTACTTC
CASSLTQLLAGGLYEQYF
>-|many|TRBJ2-2|TRBV3-1|14
TGTGCCAGCAGCCAAGTAGGTGGTCCCGGGGAGCTGTTTTTT
CASSQVGGPGELFF